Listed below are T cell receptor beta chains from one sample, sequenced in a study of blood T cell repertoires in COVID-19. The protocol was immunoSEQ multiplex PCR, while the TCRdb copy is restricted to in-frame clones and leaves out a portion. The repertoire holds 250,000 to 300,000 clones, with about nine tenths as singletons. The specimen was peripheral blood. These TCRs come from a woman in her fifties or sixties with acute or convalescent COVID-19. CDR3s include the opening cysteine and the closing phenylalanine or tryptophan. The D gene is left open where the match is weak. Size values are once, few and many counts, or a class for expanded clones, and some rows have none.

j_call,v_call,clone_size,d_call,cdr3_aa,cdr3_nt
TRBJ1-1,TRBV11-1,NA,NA,CASSLSTGMNTEAFF,TGTGCCAGCAGCTTATCTACAGGTATGAACACTGAAGCTTTCTTT
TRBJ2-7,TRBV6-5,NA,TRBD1,CASSYSIYGTDYEQYF,TGTGCCAGCAGTTACTCGATTTATGGGACAGACTACGAGCAGTACTTC
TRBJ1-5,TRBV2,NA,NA,CASGDGGRPQHF,TGTGCCAGCGGAGACGGAGGTCGGCCCCAGCATTTT
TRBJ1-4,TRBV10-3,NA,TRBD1,CAISRDRGTEKLFF,TGTGCCATCAGTCGGGACAGGGGGACGGAAAAACTGTTTTTT
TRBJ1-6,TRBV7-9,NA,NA,CASTETGGYSPLHF,TGTGCCAGCACCGAGACAGGCGGTTATTCACCCCTCCACTTT
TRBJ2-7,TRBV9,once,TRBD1,CASSDRDREYEQYF,TGTGCCAGCAGCGACCGGGACAGGGAATACGAGCAGTACTTC
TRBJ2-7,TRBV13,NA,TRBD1,CASSLDRESYEQYF,TGTGCCAGCAGTTTAGACAGGGAATCGTACGAGCAGTACTTC
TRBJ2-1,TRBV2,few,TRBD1,CASSLGTGGTHNEQFF,TGTGCCAGCAGTCTCGGGACAGGGGGCACCCACAATGAGCAGTTCTTC
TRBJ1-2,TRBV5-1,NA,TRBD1,CASSLSTGPRYGYTF,TGCGCCAGCAGTTTATCGACAGGGCCTCGGTATGGCTACACCTTC
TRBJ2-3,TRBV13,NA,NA,CASSPSGFSTDTQYF,TGTGCCAGCAGCCCCTCAGGATTTAGCACAGATACGCAGTATTTT
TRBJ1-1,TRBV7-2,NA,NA,CASSSLITNTEAFF,TGTGCCAGCAGCAGCCTCATCACGAACACTGAAGCTTTCTTT
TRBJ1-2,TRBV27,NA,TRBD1,CASSLVFGRGHGYTF,TGTGCCAGCAGTTTAGTGTTTGGCAGGGGGCATGGCTACACCTTC
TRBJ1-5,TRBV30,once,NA,CAWSVTGNQPQHF,TGTGCCTGGAGTGTGACAGGCAATCAGCCCCAGCATTTT
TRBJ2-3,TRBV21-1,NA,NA,CASSKASGVSGGSDTQYF,TGTGCCAGCAGCAAAGCGTCGGGCGTTAGCGGGGGATCAGATACGCAGTATTTT
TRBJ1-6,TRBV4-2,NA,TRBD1,CASSQAGGLSYNSPLHF,TGTGCCAGCAGCCAAGCAGGGGGGCTTTCCTATAATTCACCCCTCCACTTT